These T cell receptor beta chains were read from a single sample in a study of blood T cells in healthy people across ages. TCRdb re-called the 5' RACE reads through MiXCR, storing one row per CDR3 protein. This sample has around 700,000 distinct CDR3 sequences, with 20% to 25% found just once. The same data also contributed to another study, on T cells of mothers and their children.

Material: blood. The source is a boy aged 5-17 years in good health. The CDR3 runs from the conserved cysteine through the conserved F or W. Each record gives: J gene, clone size, V gene, D gene, CDR3 DNA, CDR3 protein. D genes are given only for firm matches. Expanded clones are given a class, and other clones once, few, many or no size at all.

j_call: TRBJ1-2
clone_size: -
v_call: TRBV4-3
d_call: TRBD1
cdr3_nt: TGCGCCAGCAGCCGTTCTGCCCAACAGGGGGACTATAACTATGGCTACACCTTC
cdr3_aa: CASSRSAQQGDYNYGYTF

j_call: TRBJ2-1
clone_size: -
v_call: TRBV20-1
d_call: TRBD2
cdr3_nt: TGCAGTGTTAGACTAGCGGGAAGAAGGGAGCAGTTCTTC
cdr3_aa: CSVRLAGRREQFF

j_call: TRBJ2-5
clone_size: -
v_call: TRBV28
d_call: TRBD2
cdr3_nt: TGTGCCAGCAGCACACAGGTGCCCGAGCGGGAGGTTCCGTTCGTTCAGTACTTC
cdr3_aa: CASSTQVPEREVPFVQYF

j_call: TRBJ1-5
clone_size: -
v_call: TRBV12-3/TRBV12-4
d_call: -
cdr3_nt: TGTGCCAGCAGACCTCAGGGTGCCAATCAGCCCCAGCATTTT
cdr3_aa: CASRPQGANQPQHF

j_call: TRBJ1-1
clone_size: -
v_call: TRBV7-9
d_call: -
cdr3_nt: TGTGCCAGCAGCTTTTTCACGGGGGCCACTGAAGCTTTCTTT
cdr3_aa: CASSFFTGATEAFF

j_call: TRBJ2-4
clone_size: -
v_call: TRBV29-1
d_call: TRBD1
cdr3_nt: TGCAGCGGGTTGACAGGGAACATTCAGTACTTC
cdr3_aa: CSGLTGNIQYF

j_call: TRBJ2-5
clone_size: few
v_call: TRBV12-3/TRBV12-4
d_call: -
cdr3_nt: TGTGCCAGCGCCGGGAGTGCCCAAGAGACCCAGTACTTC
cdr3_aa: CASAGSAQETQYF

j_call: TRBJ1-2
clone_size: -
v_call: TRBV29-1
d_call: -
cdr3_nt: TGCAGCGTAAGGACACTCTTAAACTATGGCTACACCTTC
cdr3_aa: CSVRTLLNYGYTF

j_call: TRBJ2-2
clone_size: few
v_call: TRBV7-3
d_call: -
cdr3_nt: TGTGCCAGCAGCTCGACAGGTTATTTCGGGGAGCTGTTTTTT
cdr3_aa: CASSSTGYFGELFF

j_call: TRBJ1-2
clone_size: few
v_call: TRBV11-1
d_call: -
cdr3_nt: TGTGCCAGCAGCCTGAGGGTCAACCAAGGCTACACCTTC
cdr3_aa: CASSLRVNQGYTF

j_call: TRBJ1-4
clone_size: -
v_call: TRBV6-1
d_call: -
cdr3_nt: TGTGCCAGCAGTGAAGTAATGATGACAGACCTTCCTGAAAAACTGTTTTTT
cdr3_aa: CASSEVMMTDLPEKLFF

j_call: TRBJ2-1
clone_size: few
v_call: TRBV20-1
d_call: -
cdr3_nt: TGCAGTGTCCCCCGGGCTAGTCGGGAGCAGTTCTTC
cdr3_aa: CSVPRASREQFF

j_call: TRBJ2-7
clone_size: -
v_call: TRBV5-5
d_call: TRBD1
cdr3_nt: TGTGCCAGCAGCACAGGGGGATTAACCTACGAGCAGTACTTC
cdr3_aa: CASSTGGLTYEQYF

j_call: TRBJ2-1
clone_size: -
v_call: TRBV18
d_call: TRBD1
cdr3_nt: TGTGCCAGCTCACCCCTTCCCGGGACAGGGAATGAGCAGTTCTTC
cdr3_aa: CASSPLPGTGNEQFF

j_call: TRBJ1-2
clone_size: few
v_call: TRBV4-2
d_call: TRBD1
cdr3_nt: TGTGCCAGCAGCCAAGAGGAATCAAGGGGGCTCTATGGCTACACCTTC
cdr3_aa: CASSQEESRGLYGYTF

j_call: TRBJ2-1
clone_size: few
v_call: TRBV7-2
d_call: -
cdr3_nt: TGTGCCAGCAGCCCCAGGGGTCTAGCGGACCCATACAATGAGCAGTTCTTC
cdr3_aa: CASSPRGLADPYNEQFF

j_call: TRBJ2-7
clone_size: few
v_call: TRBV9
d_call: -
cdr3_nt: TGTGCCAGCAGCGGGGAAATCCCCTACGAGCAGTACTTC
cdr3_aa: CASSGEIPYEQYF

j_call: TRBJ2-7
clone_size: many
v_call: TRBV27
d_call: -
cdr3_nt: TGTGCCAGCTCTAAAACTGGGGGAGGGGGCTACGAGCAGTACTTC
cdr3_aa: CASSKTGGGGYEQYF

j_call: TRBJ2-7
clone_size: many
v_call: TRBV6-1
d_call: TRBD2
cdr3_nt: TGTGCCAGCAGCGCCGGGACTAGCGTTTACGAGCAGTACTTC
cdr3_aa: CASSAGTSVYEQYF

j_call: TRBJ2-7
clone_size: few
v_call: TRBV3-1
d_call: -
cdr3_nt: TGTGCCAGCAGCCACTCTACAGGGAACGAGCAGTACTTC
cdr3_aa: CASSHSTGNEQYF

j_call: TRBJ2-1
clone_size: few
v_call: TRBV20-1
d_call: TRBD2
cdr3_nt: TGCAGTGCTCCTAATCCGGGACTAGCGGGACCTTCCTACAATGAGCAGTTCTTC
cdr3_aa: CSAPNPGLAGPSYNEQFF

j_call: TRBJ2-2
clone_size: few
v_call: TRBV7-9
d_call: -
cdr3_nt: TGTGCCAGCAGCCCCCCGGCTCTGAACACCGGGGAGCTGTCTTTT
cdr3_aa: CASSPPALNTGELSF

j_call: TRBJ1-1
clone_size: -
v_call: TRBV6-4
d_call: -
cdr3_nt: TGTGCCAGCAGGGAGTTCGGAGGGGGTGAAGCTTTCTTT
cdr3_aa: CASREFGGGEAFF

j_call: TRBJ2-3
clone_size: few
v_call: TRBV4-1
d_call: TRBD1
cdr3_nt: TGCGCCAGCAGCCAATTAAAGAGAACAGGGGGAGTCGCAGATACGCAGTATTTT
cdr3_aa: CASSQLKRTGGVADTQYF

j_call: TRBJ1-5
clone_size: -
v_call: TRBV6-2/TRBV6-3
d_call: -
cdr3_nt: TGTGCCAGCAGTGGATATGGGAGCAATCAGCCCCAGCATTTT
cdr3_aa: CASSGYGSNQPQHF

j_call: TRBJ2-7
clone_size: many
v_call: TRBV5-1
d_call: TRBD1
cdr3_nt: TGCGCCAGCAGTCTATCCGGGACAGGGTCCTACGAGCAGTACTTC
cdr3_aa: CASSLSGTGSYEQYF

j_call: TRBJ2-7
clone_size: -
v_call: TRBV2
d_call: -
cdr3_nt: TGTGCCAGCAGGCCACCTTACACCTACGAGCAGTACTTC
cdr3_aa: CASRPPYTYEQYF

j_call: TRBJ2-4
clone_size: -
v_call: TRBV29-1
d_call: TRBD2
cdr3_nt: TGCAGCGTTTACGGGGGAGGGAGGACGGCCAAAAACATTCAGTACTTC
cdr3_aa: CSVYGGGRTAKNIQYF

j_call: TRBJ2-7
clone_size: -
v_call: TRBV28
d_call: -
cdr3_nt: TGTGCCAGCAGTTTATTTACAGACAGCTCCTACGAGCAGTACTTC
cdr3_aa: CASSLFTDSSYEQYF

j_call: TRBJ2-2
clone_size: few
v_call: TRBV7-2
d_call: -
cdr3_nt: TGTGCCAGCAGCCTCGGGTCCCTAGCTAACACCGGGGAGCTGTTTTTT
cdr3_aa: CASSLGSLANTGELFF

j_call: TRBJ1-5
clone_size: few
v_call: TRBV7-9
d_call: -
cdr3_nt: TGTGCCAGCAGCTTCGGAGGGGAGGTCGGTCAGCCCCAGCATTTT
cdr3_aa: CASSFGGEVGQPQHF

j_call: TRBJ2-7
clone_size: -
v_call: TRBV14
d_call: -
cdr3_nt: TGTGCCAGCAGCCACGGGATTTACGAGCAGTACTTC
cdr3_aa: CASSHGIYEQYF

j_call: TRBJ2-2
clone_size: -
v_call: TRBV10-3
d_call: TRBD1
cdr3_nt: TGTGCCATCAGTCGGACAGGGGGAGGCACCGGGGAGCTGTTTTTT
cdr3_aa: CAISRTGGGTGELFF

j_call: TRBJ1-1
clone_size: few
v_call: TRBV6-5
d_call: -
cdr3_nt: TGTGCCAGCAGTCCAGGGGAAGGCACTGAAGCTTTCTTT
cdr3_aa: CASSPGEGTEAFF

j_call: TRBJ2-5
clone_size: -
v_call: TRBV5-1
d_call: TRBD2
cdr3_nt: TGCGCCAGCAGCCCGGGACTAGCGGAACTTACTCGGGAGACCCAGTACTTC
cdr3_aa: CASSPGLAELTRETQYF

j_call: TRBJ1-3
clone_size: -
v_call: TRBV2
d_call: -
cdr3_nt: TGTGCCAGCAGTGCGACAGGCGAAAGAAACACCATATATTTT
cdr3_aa: CASSATGERNTIYF

j_call: TRBJ2-7
clone_size: -
v_call: TRBV11-1
d_call: -
cdr3_nt: TGTGCCAGCAGCTTATTCCCCCAGGGGGGGTACGAGCAGTACTTC
cdr3_aa: CASSLFPQGGYEQYF

j_call: TRBJ2-1
clone_size: many
v_call: TRBV20-1
d_call: -
cdr3_nt: TGCAGTGCTAGAGATCCGAGCGGGTCCTACAATGAGCAGTTCTTC
cdr3_aa: CSARDPSGSYNEQFF

j_call: TRBJ2-3
clone_size: once
v_call: TRBV14
d_call: -
cdr3_nt: TGTGCCAGCAGCCAAGACCCTTTTCCGCAGTATTTT
cdr3_aa: CASSQDPFPQYF